This T cell receptor beta chain was sequenced in a study of response to subunit inactivated influenza vaccine. General study results and limits: Only a handful of new T cells, the authors suggested, are recruited with each seasonal influenza vaccination.

One entry per CDR3 protein results from TCRdb running MiXCR on the RT-PCR reads. The sample consists of more than 700,000 distinct CDR3 sequences, around 20% of them appearing once. The CDR3 has 16 amino acids. The trim removed 7 bases at V and 7 bases at J, leaving 14 bases unmatched. Per germline, CDR1 SQVTM and CDR2 ANQGSEA. This clonotype has a handful of counts. The antigen is unknown. This sample comprised PBMCs from blood, obtained 5 days after vaccination. The sequence derives from a man over 45 who received an inactivated influenza vaccine. This chain uses TRBV29-1 with TRBJ2-1; TRBD2 matches at 12 bases. The CDR3, as DNA: TGCAGCGCCCATTTTGGGCTAGCGGGAGGGCTGAATGAGCAGTTCTTC. Translation: CSAHFGLAGGLNEQFF.